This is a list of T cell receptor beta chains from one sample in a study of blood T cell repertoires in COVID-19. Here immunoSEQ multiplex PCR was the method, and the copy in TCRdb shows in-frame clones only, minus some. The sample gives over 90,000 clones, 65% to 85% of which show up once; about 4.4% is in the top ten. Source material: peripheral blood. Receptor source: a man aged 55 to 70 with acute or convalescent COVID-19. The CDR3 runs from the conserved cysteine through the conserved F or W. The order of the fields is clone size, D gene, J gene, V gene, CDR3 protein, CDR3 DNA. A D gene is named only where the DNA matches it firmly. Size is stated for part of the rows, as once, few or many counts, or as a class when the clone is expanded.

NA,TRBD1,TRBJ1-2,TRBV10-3,CAISAGLQGYHGYTF,TGTGCCATCAGTGCGGGATTACAGGGGTACCATGGCTACACCTTC
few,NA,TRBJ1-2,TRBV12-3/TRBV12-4,CASSLVQDNGYTF,TGTGCCAGCAGTTTAGTACAGGACAATGGCTACACCTTC
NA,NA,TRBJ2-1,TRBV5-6,CASSTSSYNEQFF,TGTGCCAGCAGCACCAGCTCCTACAATGAGCAGTTCTTC
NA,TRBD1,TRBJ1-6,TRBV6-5,CASSYSGTAFNSPLHF,TGTGCCAGCAGTTACTCCGGGACAGCTTTTAATTCACCCCTCCACTTT
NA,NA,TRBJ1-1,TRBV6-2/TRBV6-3,CASSEGGTSMNTEAFF,TGTGCCAGCAGTGAGGGGGGGACCTCCATGAACACTGAAGCTTTCTTT
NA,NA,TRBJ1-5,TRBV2,CASSPTGYSNQPQHF,TGTGCCAGCAGTCCGACAGGTTATAGCAATCAGCCCCAGCATTTT
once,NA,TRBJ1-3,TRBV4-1,CASSRGGVVVSGNTIYF,TGCGCCAGCAGCCGAGGAGGGGTCGTTGTCTCTGGAAACACCATATATTTT
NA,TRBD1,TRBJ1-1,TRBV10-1,CASSQDRTTEAFF,TGCGCCAGCAGCCAGGACAGGACCACTGAAGCTTTCTTT
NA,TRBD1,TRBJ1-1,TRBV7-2,CASSYVGTGMNTEAFF,TGTGCCAGCAGCTACGTGGGGACAGGGATGAACACTGAAGCTTTCTTT
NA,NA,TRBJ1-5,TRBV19,CASSTMAGVNQPQHF,TGTGCCAGTAGTACGATGGCAGGGGTCAATCAGCCCCAGCATTTT
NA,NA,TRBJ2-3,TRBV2,CASSEISVRLASTDTQYF,TGTGCCAGCAGTGAAATTTCGGTTCGCCTAGCTAGCACAGATACGCAGTATTTT
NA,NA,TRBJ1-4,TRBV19,CASSIGAKATNEKLFF,TGTGCCAGTAGTATTGGGGCGAAGGCAACTAATGAAAAACTGTTTTTT
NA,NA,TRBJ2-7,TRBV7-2,CASSLTTGQVFYEQYF,TGTGCCAGCAGCTTAACGACGGGACAAGTTTTCTACGAGCAGTACTTC
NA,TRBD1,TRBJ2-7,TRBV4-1,CASSHRQGNYEQYF,TGCGCCAGCAGCCATAGACAGGGAAACTACGAGCAGTACTTC
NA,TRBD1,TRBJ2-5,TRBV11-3,CASSSATGGQTQYF,TGTGCCAGCAGCTCTGCGACAGGGGGCCAGACCCAGTACTTC
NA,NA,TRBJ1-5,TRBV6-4,CASSVRGNQPQHF,TGTGCCAGCAGTGTCAGGGGTAATCAGCCCCAGCATTTT
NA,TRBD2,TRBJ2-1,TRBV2,CASRVSTSGNEQFF,TGTGCCAGCAGGGTTTCGACTAGCGGCAATGAGCAGTTCTTC
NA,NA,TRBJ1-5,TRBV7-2,CASSPEGGPYQPQHF,TGTGCCAGCAGCCCGGAGGGAGGGCCCTATCAGCCCCAGCATTTT
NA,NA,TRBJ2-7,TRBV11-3,CASSLYGDTPTYEQYF,TGTGCCAGCAGCTTATACGGGGACACGCCTACCTACGAGCAGTACTTC
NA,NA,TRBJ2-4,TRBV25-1,CASSGGSDPKNIQYF,TGTGCCAGCAGCGGAGGGTCAGATCCCAAAAACATTCAGTACTTC
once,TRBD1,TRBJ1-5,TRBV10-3,CAIRGDRGPGMYQPQHF,TGTGCCATCAGGGGAGACAGGGGTCCGGGAATGTATCAGCCCCAGCATTTT
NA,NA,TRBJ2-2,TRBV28,CASSLRTGELFF,TGTGCCAGCAGTTTGCGTACCGGGGAGCTGTTTTTT
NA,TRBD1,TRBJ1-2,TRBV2,CASTTRGRLYGYTF,TGTGCCAGCACCACGAGGGGGCGCCTATATGGCTACACCTTC
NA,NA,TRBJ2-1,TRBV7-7,CASSLFRGASEQFF,TGTGCTAGCAGCTTATTCCGGGGGGCCAGCGAGCAGTTCTTC
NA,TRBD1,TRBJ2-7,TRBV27,CASSSREDRPMYF,TGTGCCAGCAGTTCGCGAGAGGACAGGCCGATGTACTTC
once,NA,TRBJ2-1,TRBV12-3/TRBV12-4,CASSFGVENEQFF,TGTGCCAGCAGTTTCGGGGTAGAGAATGAGCAGTTCTTC
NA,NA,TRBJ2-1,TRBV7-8,CASSLGAGEQFF,TGTGCCAGCAGCTTAGGCGCCGGTGAGCAGTTCTTC
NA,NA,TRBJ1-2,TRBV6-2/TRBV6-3,CASRYDTSLNYGYTF,TGTGCCAGCAGATACGACACAAGCCTCAACTATGGCTACACCTTC
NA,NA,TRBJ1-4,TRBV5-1,CASSLVPGSYEKLFF,TGCGCCAGCAGCTTGGTTCCAGGGTCCTATGAAAAACTGTTTTTT
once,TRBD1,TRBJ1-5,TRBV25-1,CASSESGEEQGDQPQHF,TGTGCCAGCAGTGAGTCAGGGGAAGAACAGGGGGATCAGCCCCAGCATTTT
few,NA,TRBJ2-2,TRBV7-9,CASSARRVWQGGTGELFF,TGTGCCAGCAGCGCCCGAAGGGTCTGGCAGGGGGGAACCGGGGAGCTGTTTTTT
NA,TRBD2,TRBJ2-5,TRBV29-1,CSDQLAGGETQYF,TGCAGCGACCAACTAGCGGGGGGTGAGACCCAGTACTTC
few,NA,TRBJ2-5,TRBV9,CASSVAGELQETQYF,TGTGCCAGCAGCGTAGCGGGGGAGCTCCAAGAGACCCAGTACTTC
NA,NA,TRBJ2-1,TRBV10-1,CASSEYRDSNNEQFF,TGCGCCAGCAGTGAGTACCGGGACTCCAACAATGAGCAGTTCTTC
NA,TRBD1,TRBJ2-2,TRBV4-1,CASSQSKIRRGTAVPGELFF,TGCGCCAGCAGCCAAAGTAAGATAAGGAGAGGGACAGCCGTCCCCGGGGAGCTGTTTTTT
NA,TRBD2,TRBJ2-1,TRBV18,CASSPLAGIYNEQFF,TGTGCCAGCTCACCCCTAGCGGGAATCTACAATGAGCAGTTCTTC
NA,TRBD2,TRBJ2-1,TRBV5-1,CASSPRTSGSQYNEQFF,TGCGCCAGCAGCCCTCGGACTAGCGGGAGTCAATACAATGAGCAGTTCTTC
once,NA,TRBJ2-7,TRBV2,CASRYGHLPEQYF,TGTGCCAGCAGGTATGGACACCTCCCCGAGCAGTACTTC
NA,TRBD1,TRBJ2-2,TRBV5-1,CASSPGQGAYTGELFF,TGCGCCAGCAGCCCGGGACAGGGGGCGTACACCGGGGAGCTGTTTTTT
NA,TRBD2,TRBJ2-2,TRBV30,CAWTRGDTNTGELFF,TGTGCCTGGACTCGGGGGGATACGAACACCGGGGAGCTGTTTTTT
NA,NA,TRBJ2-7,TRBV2,CATGDIQAYEQYF,TGTGCCACCGGGGACATCCAAGCCTACGAGCAGTACTTC
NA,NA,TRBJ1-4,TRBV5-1,CASSSWPGRDEKLFF,TGCGCCAGCAGCAGCTGGCCGGGGAGGGATGAAAAACTGTTTTTT
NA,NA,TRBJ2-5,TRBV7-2,CASSPSGGETQYF,TGTGCCAGCAGCCCGAGTGGAGGGGAGACCCAGTACTTC
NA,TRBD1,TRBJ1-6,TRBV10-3,CAISDPGQGYSPLHF,TGTGCCATCAGTGACCCGGGACAGGGGTATTCACCCCTCCACTTT
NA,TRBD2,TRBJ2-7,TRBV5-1,CASSYGRASGRASYEQYF,TGCGCCAGCAGCTATGGCCGGGCTAGCGGGAGGGCCTCGTACGAGCAGTACTTC
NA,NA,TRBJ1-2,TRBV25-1,CASSAGARSGYTF,TGTGCCAGCAGTGCAGGGGCTAGGAGTGGCTACACCTTC
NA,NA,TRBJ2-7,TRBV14,CASTHNEVEQYF,TGTGCCAGCACCCATAACGAGGTTGAGCAGTACTTC
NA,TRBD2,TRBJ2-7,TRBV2,CASSETSGSIYEQYF,TGTGCCAGCAGTGAGACTAGCGGGAGTATTTACGAGCAGTACTTC
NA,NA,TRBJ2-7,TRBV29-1,CSAAEDWILDEQYF,TGCAGCGCTGCCGAGGACTGGATATTGGACGAGCAGTACTTC
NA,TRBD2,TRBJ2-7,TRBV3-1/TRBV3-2,CASSHLAGVWEQYF,TGTGCCAGCAGCCATCTGGCGGGGGTCTGGGAGCAGTACTTC
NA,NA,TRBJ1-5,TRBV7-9,CASSLGGGHQPQHF,TGTGCCAGCAGCTTAGGCGGGGGCCATCAGCCCCAGCATTTT
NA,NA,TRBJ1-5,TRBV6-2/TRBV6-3,CASSYDVSLRYHQPQHF,TGTGCCAGCAGTTACGACGTCTCTTTGCGGTACCATCAGCCCCAGCATTTT
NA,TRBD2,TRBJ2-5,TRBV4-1,CASSPARLAGRETQYF,TGCGCCAGCAGCCCTGCCAGGCTAGCGGGACGAGAGACCCAGTACTTC
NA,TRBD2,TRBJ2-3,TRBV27,CASGGGSATDTQYF,TGTGCCTCGGGTGGCGGGAGTGCGACAGATACGCAGTATTTT
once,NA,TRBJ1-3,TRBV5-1,CASSLGIRVNSGNTIYF,TGCGCCAGCAGCTTGGGAATACGGGTTAACTCTGGAAACACCATATATTTT
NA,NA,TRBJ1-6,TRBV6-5,CASRMGASPLHF,TGTGCCAGCAGAATGGGGGCTTCACCCCTCCACTTT
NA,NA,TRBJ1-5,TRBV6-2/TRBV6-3,CASSQQGDGQPQHF,TGTGCCAGCAGCCAACAGGGAGACGGGCAGCCCCAGCATTTT